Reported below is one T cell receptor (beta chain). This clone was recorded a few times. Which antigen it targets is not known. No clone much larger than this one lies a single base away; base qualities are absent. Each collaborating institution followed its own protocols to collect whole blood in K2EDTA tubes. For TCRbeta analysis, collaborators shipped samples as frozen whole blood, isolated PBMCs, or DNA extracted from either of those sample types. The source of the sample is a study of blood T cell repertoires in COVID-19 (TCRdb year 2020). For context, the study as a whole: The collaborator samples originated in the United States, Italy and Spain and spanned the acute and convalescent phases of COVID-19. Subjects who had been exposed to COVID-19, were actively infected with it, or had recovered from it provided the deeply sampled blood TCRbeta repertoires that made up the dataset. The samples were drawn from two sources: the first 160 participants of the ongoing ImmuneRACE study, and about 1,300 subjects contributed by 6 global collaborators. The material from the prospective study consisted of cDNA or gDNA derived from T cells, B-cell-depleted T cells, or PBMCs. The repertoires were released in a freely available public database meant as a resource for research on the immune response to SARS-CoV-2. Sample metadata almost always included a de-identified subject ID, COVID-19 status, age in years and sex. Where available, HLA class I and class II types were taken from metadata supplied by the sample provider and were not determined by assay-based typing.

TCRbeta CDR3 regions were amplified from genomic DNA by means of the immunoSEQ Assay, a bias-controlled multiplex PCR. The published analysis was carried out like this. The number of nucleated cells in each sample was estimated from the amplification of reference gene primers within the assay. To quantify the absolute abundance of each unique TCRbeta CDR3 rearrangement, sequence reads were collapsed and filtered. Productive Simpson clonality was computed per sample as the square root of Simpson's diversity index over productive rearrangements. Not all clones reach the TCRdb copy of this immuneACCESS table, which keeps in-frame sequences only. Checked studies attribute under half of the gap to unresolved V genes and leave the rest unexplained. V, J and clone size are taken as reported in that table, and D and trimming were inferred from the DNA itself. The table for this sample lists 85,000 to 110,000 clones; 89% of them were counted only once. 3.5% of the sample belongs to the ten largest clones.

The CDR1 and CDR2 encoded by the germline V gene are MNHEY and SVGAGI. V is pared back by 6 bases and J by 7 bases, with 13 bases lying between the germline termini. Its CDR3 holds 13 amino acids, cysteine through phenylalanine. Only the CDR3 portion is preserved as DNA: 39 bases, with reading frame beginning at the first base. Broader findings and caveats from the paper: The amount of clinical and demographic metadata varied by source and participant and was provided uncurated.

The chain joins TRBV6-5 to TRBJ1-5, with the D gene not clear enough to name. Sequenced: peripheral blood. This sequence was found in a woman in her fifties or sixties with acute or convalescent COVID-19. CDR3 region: CASSYGEEQPQHF. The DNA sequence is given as TGTGCCAGCAGCTACGGGGAGGAACAGCCCCAGCATTTT.